The 22 T cell receptor beta chains listed next were all sequenced from one sample in a study of T cells after yellow fever vaccination. TCRdb independently ran MiXCR on the 5' RACE reads; one entry per CDR3 protein. The sample shows 200,000 to 250,000 distinct CDR3 sequences, more than 3% of them seen only once. Sequenced material: CD4+ T cells sorted from PBMCs, taken 10 days after the yellow fever booster vaccination. The receptors were gathered from a man aged 18 to 30 who received the YFV17D yellow fever vaccine.

This clonotype has just a few counts. The chain couples TRBV6-5 to TRBJ1-3; weak D call: TRBD1 (5 bases). The germline gives CDR1 MNHEY, CDR2 SVGAGI. CDR3 size: 15 residues. The germline V and J ends were trimmed by 5 bases and 7 bases, with 18 bases remaining between them. The CDR3 loop reads CASSDRPGELNTIYF. The CDR3 DNA reads TGTGCCAGCAGTGACAGACCCGGGGAGTTGAACACCATATATTTT.

V and J are TRBV4-1 and TRBJ1-3; possibly TRBD1 for D (6 bases). Trimming removed 6 bases at V and 4 bases at J, with 16 bases between. CDR1 MGHRA and CDR2 YSYEKL come from the germline V gene. The CDR3 consists of 15 residues. CDR3 loop: CASRPAGTSGNTIYF. The CDR3 nucleotides read TGCGCCAGCAGGCCCGCCGGGACATCAGGAAACACCATATATTTT.

Ten or more counts support this clonotype. This chain joins TRBV29-1 and TRBJ2-5; 8 positions match TRBD2. Looked up from germline, CDR1 is SQVTM and CDR2 is ANQGSEA. Trimming at V came to 6 bases and at J to 4 bases, leaving 13 bases not matched to a gene. CDR3 size: 15 residues. CDR3 coding DNA: TGCAGCGTCGCCTCGGGGGGGCCTTGGGGAGAGACCCAGTACTTC. It codes for CSVASGGPWGETQYF.

This chain connects TRBV5-5 to TRBJ2-1; TRBD1 matches at 10 bases. Trimming removed 4 bases from V and 5 bases from J; junction bases left unmatched: 9. CDR1 is SGHKS, CDR2 YYEKEE, per germline (reference sequence). The CDR3 sequence is 16 residues long. Here the CDR3 reads CASSLRMGQGHNEQFF. The CDR3 DNA follows: TGTGCCAGCAGCCTAAGGATGGGACAGGGGCACAATGAGCAGTTCTTC.

This clonotype has a handful of counts. The chain uses TRBV27 and TRBJ1-2; TRBD1 might be the D (5 bases). Trimming pared 0 bases from V and 4 bases from J, leaving 9 bases between. Germline V gives CDR1 MNHEY, CDR2 SMNVEV (reference sequence). This CDR3 comprises 14 residues. The DNA for the CDR3 is TGTGCCAGCAGTTTATCGAGAGGGACCTATGGCTACACCTTC. The encoded protein is CASSLSRGTYGYTF.

This clonotype has just a few counts. As DNA, the CDR3 is TGTGCCAGCAGCCGTCTGGCAACCCGATCCGGAGATACGCAGTATTTT. Protein: CASSRLATRSGDTQYF. V is TRBV14 and J is TRBJ2-3; no reliable D call. Deletions cut 4 bases from V and 5 bases from J, with 19 bases between. Germline values: CDR1 SGHDN, CDR2 FVKESK. The CDR3 runs to 16 residues.

The sample holds many counts of this clonotype. The V gene is TRBV30, the J gene TRBJ1-2; possibly TRBD1 for D (5 bases). The CDR3 totals 12 residues. Trimming shortened V by 1 base and J by 6 bases, and 9 bases separated the two germline ends. Germline values: CDR1 GTSNPN, CDR2 SVGIG (reference sequence). CDR3 sequence reads: CAWSGGGHGYTF. The CDR3 DNA sequence: TGTGCCTGGAGTGGGGGGGGACATGGCTACACCTTC.

Many counts were recorded for this clonotype. The rearrangement joins TRBV12-3 or TRBV12-4 to TRBJ2-1; 8 bases are a match to TRBD2. The junction had 8 bases not matched to a gene; V was cut back by 9 bases and J by 7 bases. The CDR3 runs to 13 residues. The CDR3 region is CASAGTSLNEQFF. As DNA, the CDR3 is TGTGCCAGTGCGGGGACTAGTTTAAATGAGCAGTTCTTC.

The V gene is TRBV6-1, the J gene TRBJ2-7, with D tentatively TRBD2 (7 bases). CDR3 length: 15 residues. CDR1 and CDR2 from the germline V gene are MNHNS and SASEGT. V gave up 2 bases and J gave up 2 bases, with 13 bases separating them. The CDR3: CASSERQGRAYEQYV. Written as DNA, the CDR3 is TGTGCCAGCAGTGAAAGGCAGGGGAGGGCCTACGAGCAGTACGTC.

This clonotype was recorded a few times. The chain has TRBV6-5 and TRBJ1-2; tentatively, D is TRBD1 (6 bases). The CDR3 spans 13 residues. Trimming cost V 6 bases and J 3 bases, with 11 bases left between them. Germline loops: CDR1 MNHEY, CDR2 SVGAGI. CDR3 sequence reads: CASRADRDYGYTF. The DNA of the CDR3 is TGTGCCAGCAGGGCGGACAGAGACTATGGCTACACCTTC.

This clonotype occurred a few times. The V and J genes are TRBV4-1 and TRBJ2-1; D is unresolved. The V end lost 4 bases, the J end lost 3 bases, and 25 bases lay between the germline ends. This CDR3 has 19 residues. The V gene's germline CDR1 is MGHRA and CDR2 YSYEKL. CDR3 region: CASSPDSGRPTPLYNEQFF. The CDR3 DNA reads as TGCGCCAGCAGCCCAGACTCGGGCAGGCCTACGCCCCTCTACAATGAGCAGTTCTTC.

The rearrangement links TRBV5-5 to TRBJ1-6; D not certain. The V and J ends lost 2 bases and 9 bases respectively, with 3 bases between them. This CDR3 has 11 amino acids. Germline values: CDR1 SGHKS, CDR2 YYEKEE (reference sequence). The CDR3 protein is CASSLRSPLHF. Written as DNA, the CDR3 is TGTGCCAGCAGCTTACGTTCACCCCTCCACTTT.

This clonotype was picked up many times. The rearrangement joins TRBV5-4 to TRBJ2-6, with D unresolved. The CDR3 has 16 residues. Germline V lookup: CDR1 SGHNT, CDR2 YYREEE (reference sequence). V lost 3 bases to trimming and J lost 0 bases, with 10 bases between them. CDR3 DNA sequence: TGTGCCAGCAGCTCACGGCTAAGCTCTGGGGCCAACGTCCTGACTTTC. This translates into CASSSRLSSGANVLTF.

This clonotype was recorded a few times. The chain employs TRBV23-1 and TRBJ1-5; no clear D gene. Being an ORF, TRBV23-1 has a function that is uncertain. This CDR3 contains 17 residues. With 1 base removed from V and 0 bases from J, the gap between germline ends came to 13 bases. The CDR3 DNA sequence: TGCGCCAGCAGTCAATTAGGGCAGACTTATAGCAATCAGCCCCAGCATTTT. Protein sequence: CASSQLGQTYSNQPQHF.

This clonotype was counted ten times or more. This chain connects TRBV11-2 to TRBJ2-3, with D tentatively TRBD1 (6 bases). With 4 bases removed from V and 3 bases from J, the gap between germline ends came to 8 bases. Germline CDR1 reads SGHAT; CDR2 reads FQNNGV. This CDR3 comprises 13 residues. CDR3 nucleotide sequence: TGTGCCAGCAGCTCACAGGGAACAGATACGCAGTATTTT. Translation: CASSSQGTDTQYF.

Only a few counts were recorded for this clonotype. V gene TRBV5-6 combines with J gene TRBJ2-4, with 12 nucleotides matching TRBD1. The CDR3 covers 18 residues. Germline V gene data show CDR1 as SGHDT and CDR2 as YYEEEE. With 2 bases clipped from V and 3 bases from J, the junction kept 9 bases outside the gene matches. CDR3 in amino acids: CASSFGRDRGLGKNIQYF. The DNA for the CDR3 is TGTGCCAGCAGCTTTGGCCGGGACAGGGGGCTAGGCAAAAACATTCAGTACTTC. Full variable domain (rest looked up from reference TRBV5-6 and TRBJ2-4): DAGVTQSPTHLIKTRGQQVTLRCSPKSGHDTVSWYQQALGQGPQFIFQYYEEEERQRGNFPDRFSGHQFPNYSSELNVNALLLGDSALYLCASSFGRDRGLGKNIQYFGAGTRLSVL.

This clonotype came up a few times. The genes are TRBV20-1 and TRBJ1-4; D is perhaps TRBD1 (6 bases). This CDR3 is built from 13 residues. V shed 6 bases and J shed 8 bases, with 16 bases lying between them. Germline V gene lookup returns CDR1 DFQATT and CDR2 SNEGSKA (reference sequence). This CDR3 is CSASKGHSEKLFF. CDR3 bases: TGCAGTGCCAGCAAGGGACACTCAGAAAAACTGTTTTTT.

V usage is TRBV29-1 and J usage is TRBJ2-1, with no clear D. CDR1 is SQVTM and CDR2 is ANQGSEA in the germline V gene. V was shortened by 4 bases and J by 7 bases, with 5 bases between the two germline ends. This CDR3 comprises 10 residues. The CDR3 protein is CSVGSNEQFF. CDR3 nucleotides: TGCAGCGTTGGGTCGAATGAGCAGTTCTTC.

Only a few counts were recorded for this clonotype. The gene calls are TRBV6-5 and TRBJ1-4, with no clear D. The germline V gene has CDR1 MNHEY and CDR2 SVGAGI. The germline V and J ends were trimmed by 6 bases and 0 bases, with 8 bases remaining between them. The CDR3 contains 14 residues. CDR3 bases: TGTGCCAGCAGGCTAGATGCAACTAATGAAAAACTGTTTTTT. Encoded protein: CASRLDATNEKLFF.

The genes are TRBV12-3 or TRBV12-4 and TRBJ2-1, with D possibly TRBD2 on 5 matching bases. The length of the CDR3 is 14 residues. Trimming took 6 bases from V and 1 from J, leaving 10 bases between them. The CDR3 here is CASRPDLSYNEQFF. The CDR3 bases are TGTGCCAGCAGACCGGACTTATCCTACAATGAGCAGTTCTTC.

This clonotype was found many times. The chain combines TRBV16 with TRBJ1-1; D is possibly TRBD1 (6 bases). Germline V gene data show CDR1 as KGHSY and CDR2 as FQNENV. V was cut by 0 bases and J by 5 bases, with 16 bases left in between. This CDR3 has 16 residues. In nucleotides, the CDR3 is TGTGCCAGCAGCCAATCTCGGGGGGCTACGGGGACTGAAGCTTTCTTT. This translates into CASSQSRGATGTEAFF.

This chain joins TRBV3-1 and TRBJ1-6; D is ambiguous. Germline V gene lookup returns CDR1 LGHDT and CDR2 YNNKEL (reference sequence). The CDR3 loop spans 15 amino acids. Deletions cut 7 bases from V and 7 bases from J, with 17 bases between. CDR3 nucleotides: TGTGCCAGCACCGAAACAGATGCTGAGAATTCACCCCTCCACTTT. Translating it yields CASTETDAENSPLHF.